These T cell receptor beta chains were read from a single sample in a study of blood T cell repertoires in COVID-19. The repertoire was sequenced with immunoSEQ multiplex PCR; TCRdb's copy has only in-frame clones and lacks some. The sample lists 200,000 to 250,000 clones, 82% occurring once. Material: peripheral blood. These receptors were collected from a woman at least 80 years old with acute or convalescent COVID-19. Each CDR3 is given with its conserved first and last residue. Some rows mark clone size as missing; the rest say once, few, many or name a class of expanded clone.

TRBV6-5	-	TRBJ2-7	CASSYSWQAYEQYF
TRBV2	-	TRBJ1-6	CASSQTGSSYNSPLHF
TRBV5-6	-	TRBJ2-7	CASSLGQGGLYEQYF
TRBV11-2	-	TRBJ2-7	CASSQTSSEQYF
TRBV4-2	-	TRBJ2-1	CASSQDGKWSSYNEQFF
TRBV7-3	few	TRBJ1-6	CASSRGTLNSPLHF
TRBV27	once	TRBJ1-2	CASSLSGQGLYGYTF
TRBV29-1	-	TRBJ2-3	CSVGLDSTDTQYF
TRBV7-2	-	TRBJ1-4	CASSLDRTNEKLFF
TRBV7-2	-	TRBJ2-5	CASSTLAGVETQYF
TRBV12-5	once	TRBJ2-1	CASGSGGNEQFF
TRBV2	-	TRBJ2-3	CASSGQPDTQYF